A selection of T cell receptor beta chains follows, all from one sample in a study of identical twins. One entry per CDR3 protein results from TCRdb running MiXCR on the 5' RACE reads. The table shows 500,000 to 550,000 distinct CDR3 sequences, with approximately 20% occurring only once. These records were also assigned to another study, of yellow fever vaccine responses in identical twins.

The specimen was CD4+ T cells sorted from blood. Receptors originate from a woman under 30 in good health. CDR3s include the opening cysteine and the closing phenylalanine or tryptophan. Fields, in order: V gene, J gene, CDR3 protein.

>TRBV20-1|TRBJ2-5
CSARDSQGQSETQYF
>TRBV9|TRBJ2-2
CASSVGRVLNTGELFF
>TRBV29-1|TRBJ2-1
CSVRYSYNEQFF
>TRBV27|TRBJ2-7
CASSLSGGRANYYEQYF
>TRBV7-9|TRBJ2-1
CASSLGTSWTEQFF
>TRBV9|TRBJ2-5
CASSPRQGLETQYF
>TRBV2|TRBJ2-1
CASSDASGSYNEQFF
>TRBV20-1|TRBJ2-7
CSAKREGHYEQYF
>TRBV20-1|TRBJ2-7
CSARVWTHPSYEQYF
>TRBV5-1|TRBJ1-6
CASRTAGTPESNSPLHF
>TRBV24-1|TRBJ2-1
CATSDSLAGGYNEQFF
>TRBV20-1|TRBJ1-2
CSARDTAYGGYTF
>TRBV5-1|TRBJ2-1
CASSLGTSGAYEQFF
>TRBV5-1|TRBJ1-1
CASSSRLGDTEAFF
>TRBV7-9|TRBJ1-2
CASSRTTTGEISYGYTF
>TRBV27|TRBJ2-3
CASSSSYTDTQYF
>TRBV5-4|TRBJ2-7
CASSFKSGGTYEQYF
>TRBV7-9|TRBJ2-3
CASCGDSLPTDTQYF
>TRBV13|TRBJ2-1
CASSPTGPRKFF
>TRBV3-1|TRBJ2-7
CASSQVPRGPYEQYF
>TRBV7-3|TRBJ1-1
CASSLAGQAGTEAFF
>TRBV10-3|TRBJ2-5
CAISDPVWVGETQYF
>TRBV18|TRBJ2-6
CASGAGGLGSGANVLTF
>TRBV15|TRBJ2-1
CATRGLAGNYNEQFF
>TRBV5-4|TRBJ2-3
CASSLPGLPDTQYF
>TRBV4-1|TRBJ2-4
CASSQIRGDYIQYF
>TRBV10-2|TRBJ1-6
CASSAIDWRNSPLHF
>TRBV20-1|TRBJ2-1
CSASSRGENQLEFF
>TRBV9|TRBJ2-3
CASSPLGLTTDTQYF
>TRBV27|TRBJ2-7
CASTPRGVSSYEQYF
>TRBV15|TRBJ2-2
CATTLAGGANTGELFF
>TRBV6-1|TRBJ2-2
CASSPRRTLTGELFF
>TRBV12-3/TRBV12-4|TRBJ2-2
CASSRRTSWENTGELFF
>TRBV12-3/TRBV12-4|TRBJ1-5
CASSSVREPQHF
>TRBV7-2|TRBJ2-3
CASSLDRAADTQYF
>TRBV12-3/TRBV12-4|TRBJ2-7
CASSQRPYEQYF
>TRBV6-1|TRBJ1-4
CASSRFSSANEKLFF
>TRBV6-5|TRBJ2-5
CASSYSLGILDQYF
>TRBV4-1|TRBJ1-6
CASRSPGTGNSPLHF
>TRBV20-1|TRBJ2-4
CSARTSGIDIQYF
>TRBV20-1|TRBJ2-5
CSATDRGYQETQYF
>TRBV5-1|TRBJ2-2
CASSLEPTGTSGNTGELFF
>TRBV15|TRBJ1-5
CATSRDRFFRSNQPQHF
>TRBV10-1|TRBJ1-5
CASRTGTGALDQPQHF
>TRBV27|TRBJ2-1
CASSLTWVYEQFF
>TRBV2|TRBJ2-3
CASSEYGLGGTTDTQYF
>TRBV20-1|TRBJ2-5
CSAADQETQYF
>TRBV20-1|TRBJ2-4
CSALGLAGPTKNIQYF
>TRBV3-2|TRBJ2-2
CASSQRKPSIGDYATNTGELFF
>TRBV19|TRBJ2-5
CASSTYIQETQYF
>TRBV7-8|TRBJ2-7
CASSLATATRYF
>TRBV7-8|TRBJ2-2
CASSPRVSGVESTGELFF
>TRBV20-1|TRBJ2-3
CSASPRGLPRTDTQYF
>TRBV20-1|TRBJ2-5
CSATVGVETQYF
>TRBV10-3|TRBJ2-3
CAITSSGRAPDTQYF
>TRBV24-1|TRBJ2-1
CATSVSSGSANEQFF
>TRBV12-3/TRBV12-4|TRBJ1-1
CASSLSGERVEAFF
>TRBV20-1|TRBJ1-4
CSARAPGRTNEKLFF
>TRBV12-5|TRBJ2-5
CASGLVGTGKQETQYF